A single sample is the source of the 17 T cell receptor beta chains below, sequenced in a study of blood T cell repertoires in COVID-19. Assay: immunoSEQ multiplex PCR; the TCRdb copy retains only in-frame clones and omits some. The table includes about 330,000 clones, about nine tenths detected once. Sequencing was done on a sample of peripheral blood. These receptors all stem from a man younger than 45 with COVID-19, enrolled during active disease.

The chain joins TRBV30 to TRBJ2-5; TRBD2 aligns across 9 bases. V lost 2 bases, J lost 3 bases, and 1 base stayed unmatched. Germline CDR1 is GTSNPN and CDR2 is SVGIG (reference sequence). This CDR3 comprises 13 residues. The CDR3: CAWSLAGKETQYF. The CDR3 coding sequence is TGTGCCTGGAGTCTAGCGGGAAAAGAGACCCAGTACTTC.

The chain carries TRBV27 and TRBJ1-2; 11 positions agree with TRBD1. CDR1 and CDR2 (germline): MNHEY, SMNVEV (reference sequence). The CDR3 extends over 13 amino acids. The ends lost 6 bases at V and 4 bases at J; junction bases unmatched: 1. The CDR3 protein is CASRGQGAYGYTF. DNA of the CDR3: TGTGCCAGCAGAGGACAGGGGGCCTATGGCTACACCTTC.

The CDR3 bases are TGTGCCAGCAGCTCAGATAGGGGAGGCTACAATGAGCAGTTCTTC. It translates to CASSSDRGGYNEQFF. The V call is TRBV7-2, the J call TRBJ2-1; a possible D gene is TRBD2 (6 bases). CDR1 and CDR2 (germline): SGHTA, FQGNSA. V shed 4 bases and J shed 3 bases, with 13 bases lying between them. The CDR3 is 15 residues long.

The chain recombines TRBV25-1 with TRBJ1-6; 8 bases agree with TRBD1. CDR3 length equals 15 residues. From germline, CDR1 is MGHDK and CDR2 SYGVNS. The V and J ends lost 1 base and 8 bases, in that order; junction bases with no gene match: 4. This CDR3 reads CASSESGRGHSPLHF. Here the CDR3 DNA reads TGTGCCAGCAGTGAATCCGGCAGGGGGCATTCACCCCTCCACTTT.

This rearrangement joins TRBV11-2 to TRBJ2-1, with D maybe TRBD1 (6 bases). The CDR3 runs 16 residues. V lost 5 bases, J lost 3 bases, and 17 bases lay in between. Germline CDR1 reads SGHAT; CDR2 reads FQNNGV. CDR3 in DNA: TGTGCCAGCAGCACCCGGACAGCTTCCAACTACAATGAGCAGTTCTTC. It yields the protein CASSTRTASNYNEQFF.

The chain uses TRBV5-1 and TRBJ2-1, with TRBD1 matching 10 bases. The V gene end was trimmed by 4 bases and the J gene end by 2 bases; junction bases not matched to a gene: 9. The CDR3 is made up of 17 amino acids. In germline, CDR1 is SGHRS, CDR2 YFSETQ. CDR3 sequence: CASSNRDRGFAYNEQFF. The CDR3 region has the DNA TGCGCCAGCAGCAATCGGGACAGGGGTTTTGCCTACAATGAGCAGTTCTTC.

This chain links TRBV9 with TRBJ2-6; TRBD1 matches 9 bases. Germline assignment: CDR1 SGDLS and CDR2 YYNGEE. Trimming removed 3 bases from V and 1 base from J; junction bases left unmatched: 5. This CDR3 has 17 residues. For the CDR3, the DNA is TGTGCCAGCAGCGAGGGGGACAGGGTATCTGGGGCCAACGTCCTGACTTTC. Encoded protein: CASSEGDRVSGANVLTF.

The rearrangement uses TRBV5-6 and TRBJ2-7, with a weak D call TRBD2 (5 bases). In germline, CDR1 is SGHDT, CDR2 YYEEEE. V was pared by 4 bases and J by 7 bases, with 21 bases between. The CDR3 totals 15 residues. Here the CDR3 reads CASSRLMIQSGEQYF. CDR3 in DNA: TGTGCCAGCAGCCGTCTTATGATACAAAGCGGTGAGCAGTACTTC.

This chain links TRBV6-6 with TRBJ1-5, with D perhaps matching TRBD1 (5 bases). V lost 8 bases and J lost 1, with 12 bases in between. The CDR3 has 14 amino acids. Germline-derived CDR1 and CDR2 are MNHNY and SVGAGI (reference sequence). CDR3 protein: CASYGGMSNQPQHF. CDR3 in DNA: TGTGCCAGCTACGGGGGAATGAGCAATCAGCCCCAGCATTTT.

J is TRBJ1-4 and V is TRBV19, with 8 bases fitting TRBD1. The V segment lost 3 bases and the J segment 5 bases; nucleotides outside the gene matches: 2. Germline V gives CDR1 LNHDA, CDR2 SQIVND (reference sequence). The CDR3 totals 14 residues. CDR3 in amino acids: CASSIGQGNEKLFF. CDR3 DNA sequence: TGTGCCAGTAGTATCGGACAGGGAAATGAAAAACTGTTTTTT.

The chain links TRBV7-2 to TRBJ1-1; a weak D match, TRBD1 (6 bases). The CDR3 sequence is 15 residues long. The V gene's germline CDR1 is SGHTA and CDR2 FQGNSA. Trimming took off 5 bases at V and 5 bases at J, with 18 bases between the two ends. In DNA form, the CDR3 reads TGTGCCAGCAGCCCAAGCGCCGGGACACAAACTGAAGCTTTCTTT. Its translation: CASSPSAGTQTEAFF. Variable domain in full (rest from reference TRBV7-2 and TRBJ1-1): GAGVSQSPSNKVTEKGKDVELRCDPISGHTALYWYRQSLGQGLEFLIYFQGNSAPDKSGLPSDRFSAERTGGSVSTLTIQRTQQEDSAVYLCASSPSAGTQTEAFFGQGTRLTVV.

The rearrangement uses TRBV4-3 and TRBJ2-7, with 14 bases matching TRBD2. This CDR3 comprises 18 residues. After removal of 0 bases from V and 3 bases from J, the junction contained 7 bases not matched to a gene. Germline V gives CDR1 LGHNA, CDR2 YSLEER. Written as DNA, the CDR3 is TGCGCCAGCAGCCAAGATGTAAGCGGACTAGCGGGAGGCTACGAGCAGTACTTC. As protein: CASSQDVSGLAGGYEQYF.

The V and J genes are TRBV3-1 (or the pseudogene TRBV3-2) and TRBJ2-1; 9 nucleotides agree with TRBD2. The germline V gene has CDR1 LGHDT and CDR2 YNNKEL (reference sequence). V dropped 5 bases and J dropped 2; count of bases not matched to a gene: 4. The CDR3 has 15 residues. Here the CDR3 DNA reads TGTGCCAGCAGCAGACTAGCGGTAACCTACAATGAGCAGTTCTTC. Its translation: CASSRLAVTYNEQFF.

The chain recombines TRBV27 with TRBJ2-3; the match to TRBD1 covers 7 bases. Germline CDR1 and CDR2: MNHEY and SMNVEV (reference sequence). The CDR3 sequence is 16 residues long. V was pared by 3 bases and J by 0 bases, with 6 bases of the junction left unmatched. The chain's CDR3 is CASSLSGGTSTDTQYF. In DNA form, the CDR3 reads TGTGCCAGCAGTTTGTCAGGGGGTACTAGCACAGATACGCAGTATTTT.

This chain connects TRBV21-1 to TRBJ1-3; the listed D gene, TRBD1, was not tested against the DNA. TRBV21-1 is termed a pseudogene. The CDR3 has 17 amino acids. The CDR3 spells CASSAGQGASSGNTIYF. The CDR3 nucleotides are TGTGCCAGCAGCGCAGGACAGGGTGCCTCCTCTGGAAACACCATATATTTT.

With regard to this clone: The sample carries other DNA sequences with the same CDR3. The chain has TRBV5-1 and TRBJ2-7; a possible D gene is TRBD2 (6 bases). CDR1 is SGHRS and CDR2 is YFSETQ in the germline V gene. There are 14 residues in the CDR3. Trimming stripped 2 bases from V and 1 base from J, with 10 bases between. CDR3 bases: TGCGCCAGCAGCTTAGTGGGGGGATCCTACGAGCAGTACTTC. Its translation: CASSLVGGSYEQYF.

The chain is built from TRBV20-1 and TRBJ1-6; a possible D gene is TRBD1 (5 bases). With 3 bases removed from V and 6 bases from J, the gap between germline ends came to 9 bases. The germline V gene encodes CDR1 DFQATT and CDR2 SNEGSKA (reference sequence). The CDR3 consists of 13 residues. The CDR3 DNA sequence: TGCAGTGCTAGTTTGACAGCTAATTCACCCCTCCACTTT. It translates to CSASLTANSPLHF.